The 11 T cell receptor beta chains in this list originate from one sample, sequenced in a study of response to subunit inactivated influenza vaccine. TCRdb redid the calling of the RT-PCR reads with MiXCR, one entry per CDR3 protein. Here the sample spans approximately 500,000 distinct CDR3 sequences, roughly a quarter being singletons. Separately, the same data were catalogued under a study of T cells expressing NK-cell markers. That paper states: 5'RACE template switching built TCR beta cDNA with unique molecular identifiers.

This material consisted of CD4+ T cells sorted from PBMCs, taken 11 to 12 days after vaccination. These receptors came from a man between 45 and 60 years old who received an inactivated influenza vaccine.

There are a few counts of this clonotype. The chain combines TRBV20-1 with TRBJ2-5, with D perhaps matching TRBD1 (6 bases). CDR1 and CDR2 (germline): DFQATT, SNEGSKA (reference sequence). The CDR3 has 10 amino acids. V was clipped by 7 bases and J by 7 bases, with 10 bases between them. DNA for the CDR3: TGCAGTGTTGACAGGAGGACCCAGTACTTC. Protein sequence: CSVDRRTQYF.

This clonotype has just a few counts. The J gene is TRBJ1-5, the V gene TRBV10-2; TRBD1 aligns across 9 bases. V lost 6 bases, J lost 6 bases, and 6 bases stayed unmatched. Germline values: CDR1 WSHSY, CDR2 SAAADI. CDR3 length: 14 amino acids. The CDR3, as DNA: TGCGCCAGCAGCGGGACAGGGAGCGGTCAGCCCCAGCATTTT. Translating it yields CASSGTGSGQPQHF.

The CDR3 bases are TGTGCCAGCAGCATGGTTAAAAGCTCCTACAATGAGCAGTTCTTC. This translates into CASSMVKSSYNEQFF. This sequence joins TRBV7-9 and TRBJ2-1; D ambiguous. V was trimmed by 5 bases and J by 0 bases, leaving 11 bases between them. CDR1 is SEHNR and CDR2 is FQNEAQ in the germline V gene (reference sequence). The CDR3 consists of 15 residues. Filled out from reference TRBV7-9 and TRBJ2-1, the complete variable domain reads DTGVSQNPRHKITKRGQNVTFRCDPISEHNRLYWYRQTLGQGPEFLTYFQNEAQLEKSRLLSDRFSAERPKGSFSTLEIQRTEQGDSAMYLCASSMVKSSYNEQFFGPGTRLTVL.

The chain recombines TRBV15 with TRBJ2-7; a weak D match, TRBD2 (6 bases). Trimming took off 0 bases at V and 6 bases at J, with 15 bases between the two ends. The CDR3 has 15 residues. CDR1 is LNHNV and CDR2 is YYDKDF in the germline V gene (reference sequence). This CDR3 is CATSRDMLATSEQYF. Written as DNA, the CDR3 is TGTGCCACCAGCAGAGATATGCTAGCGACCTCCGAGCAGTACTTC.

The CDR3 loop reads CSVSWTGGTEAFF. CDR3 DNA: TGCAGCGTCTCCTGGACAGGGGGGACTGAAGCTTTCTTT. The chain employs TRBV29-1 and TRBJ1-1, with TRBD1 matching 10 bases. This CDR3 comprises 13 residues. V gave up 6 bases and J gave up 5 bases; unmatched junction bases: 6. Germline V lookup: CDR1 SQVTM, CDR2 ANQGSEA.

The chain couples TRBV19 to TRBJ1-1; D gene uncertain. The germline V gene encodes CDR1 LNHDA and CDR2 SQIVND (reference sequence). With 3 bases removed from V and 5 bases from J, the gap between germline ends came to 13 bases. The CDR3 consists of 14 residues. CDR3 coding DNA: TGTGCCAGTAGTATTCGGACCCGAAGGACTGAAGCTTTCTTT. This encodes CASSIRTRRTEAFF.

Only one count was recorded for this clonotype. This chain links TRBV10-3 with TRBJ2-2, with 7 bases lining up with TRBD1. V shed 5 bases, J shed 4 bases, and the junction held 4 bases outside the gene matches. The CDR3 is made up of 14 amino acids. Germline V lookup: CDR1 ENHRY, CDR2 SYGVKD. This CDR3 reads CAISSGTVTGELFF. The CDR3 nucleotides are TGTGCCATCAGTTCTGGGACAGTCACCGGGGAGCTGTTTTTT.

This clonotype was found a few times. The chain uses TRBV10-3 and TRBJ2-5; the D is unclear. V lost 4 bases to trimming and J lost 3 bases, with 3 bases between them. CDR3 length: 11 amino acids. From germline, CDR1 is ENHRY and CDR2 SYGVKD. In DNA form, the CDR3 reads TGTGCCATCAGTGTTAAAGAGACCCAGTACTTC. It translates to CAISVKETQYF.

J is TRBJ1-1 and V is TRBV6-2 or TRBV6-3, with D perhaps TRBD1 (6 bases). The length of the CDR3 is 15 residues. Trimming removed 4 bases at V and 5 bases at J, with 17 bases between. Germline V gene data show CDR1 as MNHEY and CDR2 as SVGEGT. The CDR3 is CASSSQGPRGTEAFF. Written as DNA, the CDR3 is TGTGCCAGCAGTTCTCAGGGTCCAAGGGGGACTGAAGCTTTCTTT.

In its sample, this clonotype was seen once. The rearrangement joins TRBV28 to TRBJ2-7; a weak D match, TRBD2 (5 bases). CDR1 and CDR2 (germline): MDHEN, SYDVKM. There are 11 residues in the CDR3. V gave up 7 bases and J gave up 12 bases, with 16 bases separating them. The CDR3 coding sequence is TGTGCCAGCAAAAATGAGGCGGGCATGTACTTC. It is translated as CASKNEAGMYF.

This rearrangement joins TRBV7-2 to TRBJ1-2; unclear D gene. The germline V gene encodes CDR1 SGHTA and CDR2 FQGNSA. The CDR3 length is 13 residues. Trimming left V 1 base short and J 4 bases short, with 7 bases between. The DNA of the CDR3 is TGTGCCAGCAGCTTAGGTCCCAGCTATGGCTACACCTTC. Translated, it gives CASSLGPSYGYTF.